A single sample is the source of the 19 T cell receptor beta chains below, sequenced in a study of monozygotic twins with inflammatory bowel disease. TCRdb re-analyzed the 5' RACE reads; it lists each CDR3 protein once, without DNA. This repertoire includes about 300,000 distinct CDR3 sequences. The specimen was blood. These receptors all stem from a human donor with ulcerative colitis or Crohn's disease, or a healthy co-twin of an affected twin (not recorded which).

This chain links TRBV12-3 or TRBV12-4 with TRBJ2-1; TCRdb's D gene call, TRBD2, goes unchecked for lack of DNA. The CDR3 has 16 amino acids. The CDR3 sequence is CASSLSAGGRYNEQFF.

This chain joins TRBV6-2 or TRBV6-3 and TRBJ2-1; the TCRdb D gene call, TRBD1, has no DNA to confirm it. The CDR3 is 16 amino acids. Germline-derived CDR1 and CDR2 are MNHEY and SVGEGT. CDR3: CASTKFFGTVYNEQFF.

The V gene is TRBV19, the J gene TRBJ2-1; as DNA is missing, the TRBD1 call by TCRdb cannot be tested. The CDR3 length is 15 residues. The germline CDR1 and CDR2 sequences are LNHDA and SQIVND (reference sequence). The CDR3 sequence: CASRPLQGLDNEQFF. Variable domain in full (rest from reference TRBV19 and TRBJ2-1): DGGITQSPKYLFRKEGQNVTLSCEQNLNHDAMYWYRQDPGQGLRLIYYSQIVNDFQKGDIAEGYSVSREKKESFPLTVTSAQKNPTAFYLCASRPLQGLDNEQFFGPGTRLTVL.

The chain carries TRBV29-1 and TRBJ1-4; with no DNA, the TCRdb D assignment of TRBD1 cannot be verified. Germline CDR1 reads SQVTM; CDR2 reads ANQGSEA. The CDR3 runs to 15 residues. Here the CDR3 reads CSVEDRDSRNEKLFF.

The chain couples TRBV20-1 to TRBJ2-1; TCRdb's D call, TRBD1, is unchecked because there is no DNA. The germline gives CDR1 DFQATT, CDR2 SNEGSKA (reference sequence). This CDR3 has 14 amino acids. Here the CDR3 reads CSARDLAAHREQFF.

J is TRBJ2-4 and V is TRBV28. The V gene's germline CDR1 is MDHEN and CDR2 SYDVKM. The CDR3 consists of 16 residues. The CDR3 sequence: CASSLNTAMGKNIQYF.

The chain uses TRBV27 and TRBJ2-1. The CDR3 contains 13 residues. Germline V gene lookup returns CDR1 MNHEY and CDR2 SMNVEV (reference sequence). The CDR3 region is CASRARPYNEQFF.

The chain links TRBV28 to TRBJ2-5; TCRdb's assignment of TRBD1 cannot be checked, as there is no DNA. CDR1 MDHEN and CDR2 SYDVKM come from the germline V gene. The CDR3 has 15 amino acids. The chain's CDR3 is CASSLSGTVRETQYF.

The chain has TRBV12-3 or TRBV12-4 and TRBJ2-5; the D call of TRBD1 rests on TCRdb alone, since no DNA is present to check it. This CDR3 has 13 amino acids. The CDR3 is CASRWDKRETQYF.

The genes are TRBV11-2 and TRBJ1-2; the TRBD1 assignment by TCRdb is unverifiable without DNA. The CDR3 spans 17 residues. Germline assignment: CDR1 SGHAT and CDR2 FQNNGV. The CDR3 here is CASTPPQKTGPNYGYTF.

J is TRBJ1-1 and V is TRBV27; TCRdb gives TRBD1 as the D gene, but with no DNA this cannot be confirmed. Germline V gene lookup returns CDR1 MNHEY and CDR2 SMNVEV (reference sequence). This CDR3 is built from 15 residues. This CDR3 is CASSSAGNWPPEAFF.

This chain uses TRBV5-1 with TRBJ1-1. Germline assignment: CDR1 SGHRS and CDR2 YFSETQ. There are 14 residues in the CDR3. This chain's CDR3 is CASGADQANTEAFF.

The chain has TRBV5-1 and TRBJ2-7; as DNA is missing, the TRBD1 call by TCRdb cannot be tested. Germline V gene sequence: CDR1 SGHRS, CDR2 YFSETQ. CDR3 length: 16 residues. This CDR3 is CASSLAQGNPSYEQYF.

The rearrangement uses TRBV7-9 and TRBJ1-2; TCRdb's D call of TRBD1 is untestable without DNA. The length of the CDR3 is 15 residues. The germline V gene has CDR1 SEHNR and CDR2 FQNEAQ (reference sequence). The CDR3 spells CASSTRDRHLYGYTF.

The J gene is TRBJ2-1, the V gene TRBV5-1; the D call of TRBD1 rests on TCRdb alone, since no DNA is present to check it. Germline V gene data show CDR1 as SGHRS and CDR2 as YFSETQ. This CDR3 has 16 amino acids. The CDR3 protein is CASSLRTGEFYNEQFF.

The rearrangement uses TRBV4-3 and TRBJ1-3. The length of the CDR3 is 17 residues. Germline V gene sequence: CDR1 LGHNA, CDR2 YSLEER. The CDR3 region is CASSQVFLRGSGNTIYF.

The chain joins TRBV12-3 or TRBV12-4 to TRBJ2-5; TCRdb names TRBD1, which stays unverified in the absence of DNA. This CDR3 has 13 residues. CDR3 residues: CASSFSGGETQYF.

The chain's CDR3 is CASSQRLSGELFF. The chain combines TRBV4-3 with TRBJ2-2. This CDR3 region has 13 residues. CDR1 and CDR2 from the germline V gene are LGHNA and YSLEER.

This chain connects TRBV5-6 to TRBJ2-2; the D gene TCRdb calls, TRBD1, cannot be checked with no DNA. Germline V gives CDR1 SGHDT, CDR2 YYEEEE. There are 15 residues in the CDR3. CDR3 in amino acids: CASSLGGVFTGELFF.